Sequencing of this T cell receptor beta chain was carried out in a study of CD8+ T cells in alopecia areata (dated by TCRdb to the late 2010s). Concerning the study at large: High-throughput TCRbeta sequencing was used to examine T cell clonal expansion in alopecia areata in both the C3H/HeJ mouse model and human patients. In humans, TCRbeta sequencing was performed on scalp tissue and on sorted CD4+ and CD8+ peripheral blood T cells from healthy controls and from patients with patchy or totalis/universalis alopecia areata. Scalp clonality was compared across normal scalp (n=4), patchy alopecia areata scalp (n=8), and alopecia totalis/universalis scalp (n=8). The RNA source kit depended on sample type: the PAXgene miRNA kit for fixed scalp, the miRNeasy kit for PBMCs, and the RNeasy kit for mouse skin. TCRbeta CDR3 regions were amplified by immunoSEQ multiplex PCR using 35 Vbeta forward and 13 Jbeta reverse primers. Study-wide conclusions, independent of this receptor: Lesional scalp, especially in alopecia totalis/universalis, showed higher clonality and more expanded CD8+ clones than normal scalp, suggesting antigenic drive. Compared with mice, TCR sequences shared between patients were less clear, possibly partly because of HLA diversity across the patient population. Unlike mouse skin, which is dominated by gammadelta T cells, normal human skin has resident alphabeta T cells that are also sequenced, and this complicates analysis of the scalp TCR repertoire.

CD4+ cells from 4 to 6 biomarker-study patients were further sorted into CD25+CD127- cells. Lesional scalp punch biopsies and peripheral blood were obtained from alopecia areata patients. PBMCs were isolated by density centrifugation and stained for CD3, CD4 and CD8, and CD4+ and CD8+ T cells were sorted on a FACSAria. Alopecia areata patients who were not treated were recruited through a multicenter biomarker study. The receptor library was made with the immunoSEQ multiplex PCR assay. To provide template for TCR sequencing, every sample had RNA extracted and reverse transcribed into cDNA. First-strand cDNA was synthesized using SuperScript III with a 2:1 mix of oligo-dT and random hexamers. A synthetic immune receptor repertoire was used to assess amplification bias, and residual bias was removed computationally. The source study handled its data this way. Raw reads were preprocessed to remove errors, and CDR3 was defined by IMGT conventions from the conserved cysteine to phenylalanine. Clonality was computed by normalizing Shannon entropy by log2 of the number of productive unique TCRs and subtracting the result from 1. Scalp TCRbeta sequences were cross-referenced with sorted blood CD4 and CD8 repertoires so that the CD4 or CD8 identity of scalp clones could be inferred. Imported from immuneACCESS, the table was reduced by TCRdb to in-frame sequences with V and J called. These copies leave out some clones; in studies compared against another copy, an unresolved V gene accounts for under half, and the cause of the remainder is not known. V and J calls and clone size are copied from that table; D and trimming were computed from the DNA. The sample yields roughly 20,000 clones; roughly 62% were counted once. Roughly 4.8% of the sample is taken by the ten largest.

Details on this clone: Its recognized antigen is unknown. No base quality values were provided; no much bigger clone lies one nucleotide off.

CDR1 is given as DFQATT and CDR2 as SNEGSKA, both from the germline V gene (reference sequence). V is reduced by 6 bases and J by 6 bases, leaving a spacing of 7 bases between them. From cysteine to phenylalanine, the CDR3 is 10 amino acids long. Left in the record is the CDR3 DNA by itself, 30 bases read in frame from the first base. This sequence was found in a human donor with alopecia areata. The receptor chain draws on TRBV20-1 and TRBJ2-3, with the D gene call left open. The sample taken for sequencing was CD4+ Tregs sorted from blood. The DNA is TGCAGTGCAGGGCCGGATACGCAGTATTTT. This yields the protein CSAGPDTQYF.